This entry lists 27 T cell receptor beta chains sequenced from one sample in a study of shared clonotypes between healthy human individuals (dated by TCRdb to 2018 to 2020). The library was made by the immunoSEQ multiplex PCR assay. As stored in TCRdb, this immuneACCESS dataset retains in-frame rearrangements with V and J assigned. A fraction of the clones does not appear; measured against another copy, unresolved V genes explain less than half of the discrepancy, and the remainder lacks a known reason. The table for this sample lists approximately 2,200,000 clones; approximately 94% of them were counted only once. The leading ten clones occupy under 2% of the sample. CD8 naive samples were obtained by positive selection for CCR7 among CD45RO-negative cells, yielding a CD45RA+CCR7+ population from which TemRA cells were excluded. The source material was naive CD8+ T cells from PBMCs. Interpreted using the paper, the cell subset or site label stands for: CD45RA+CCR7+. The receptors stem from a man aged 18 to 35 in good health. Some clones in this sample may be carry-over from other donors' samples.

This chain uses TRBV27 with TRBJ1-1, with no clear D. V was clipped by 3 bases and J by 0 bases, with 11 bases between them. The CDR3 consists of 15 residues. The germline CDR1 and CDR2 sequences are MNHEY and SMNVEV (reference sequence). DNA for the CDR3: TGTGCCAGCAGTTTCGTAGGACTGGTGAACACTGAAGCTTTCTTT. Protein sequence: CASSFVGLVNTEAFF.

Of note for this clone: Other nucleotide sequences in the sample specify the same CDR3. The DNA for the CDR3 is TGTGCCAGCAGCTTAGTGGGGGCTAAAGAGACCCAGTACTTC. Translation gives CASSLVGAKETQYF. V is TRBV7-9 and J is TRBJ2-5; tentatively, D is TRBD1 (6 bases). V dropped 1 base and J dropped 3 bases, with 9 bases sitting between them. The germline V gene encodes CDR1 SEHNR and CDR2 FQNEAQ (reference sequence). This CDR3 comprises 14 residues. Together with reference TRBV7-9 and TRBJ2-5, the CDR3 gives the full variable domain: DTGVSQNPRHKITKRGQNVTFRCDPISEHNRLYWYRQTLGQGPEFLTYFQNEAQLEKSRLLSDRFSAERPKGSFSTLEIQRTEQGDSAMYLCASSLVGAKETQYFGPGTRLLVL.

For this clone: This sample includes further DNA sequences coding for the same CDR3. V is TRBV27 and J is TRBJ1-4, with TRBD1 as a possible D gene (5 bases). Germline V CDR1 and CDR2: MNHEY, SMNVEV (reference sequence). V lost 3 bases and J lost 3, with 8 bases in between. CDR3 length equals 14 residues. Here the CDR3 reads CASSFLGANEKLFF. The DNA of the CDR3 is TGTGCCAGCAGTTTTTTAGGGGCTAATGAAAAACTGTTTTTT.

This clone occurred once. The chain employs TRBV19 and TRBJ2-7, with 9 bases fitting TRBD2. CDR1 is LNHDA, CDR2 SQIVND, per germline (reference sequence). This CDR3 comprises 16 residues. V shed 5 bases and J 0 bases; nucleotides not matched to a gene: 8. CDR3 bases: TGTGCCAGTAGTCCGCGACTAGCGGCGCTCTCCTACGAGCAGTACTTC. Translating gives CASSPRLAALSYEQYF.

This chain joins TRBV7-9 and TRBJ1-1; D may be TRBD1 (6 bases). Germline CDR1 reads SEHNR; CDR2 reads FQNEAQ (reference sequence). This CDR3 contains 15 residues. The V end lost 5 bases, the J end lost 4 bases, and 17 bases lay between the germline ends. CDR3 nucleotide sequence: TGTGCCAGCAGCATGCGTACAGGGTTAGTCACTGAAGCTTTCTTT. It translates to CASSMRTGLVTEAFF.

To note about this clone: Other DNA sequences from this sample encode an identical CDR3 as well. V gene TRBV5-4 combines with J gene TRBJ2-1; 8 nucleotides align to TRBD2. Germline V gene lookup returns CDR1 SGHNT and CDR2 YYREEE (reference sequence). J was trimmed by 2 bases and V by 1 base; bases with no gene match: 2. The CDR3 has 15 residues. CDR3 amino acids: CASSLKRETYNEQFF. The CDR3 region has the DNA TGTGCCAGCAGCTTGAAGCGGGAGACCTACAATGAGCAGTTCTTC.

The chain uses TRBV28 and TRBJ2-7, with D possibly being TRBD2 (6 bases). The V and J ends lost 5 bases and 2 bases respectively, with 19 bases between them. The CDR3 sequence is 16 residues long. From germline, CDR1 is MDHEN and CDR2 SYDVKM. The CDR3 reads CASSEPRDLPTYEQYF. For the CDR3, the DNA is TGTGCCAGCAGTGAACCCCGGGACTTACCGACCTACGAGCAGTACTTC.

The rearrangement uses TRBV28 and TRBJ1-4; a possible D gene is TRBD1 (5 bases). There are 17 residues in the CDR3. With 6 bases removed from V and 5 bases from J, the gap between germline ends came to 22 bases. Germline V gives CDR1 MDHEN, CDR2 SYDVKM. The CDR3 loop is CASRPDGGGGGNEKLFF. The CDR3 nucleotides are TGTGCCAGCAGGCCCGACGGCGGGGGGGGAGGGAATGAAAAACTGTTTTTT.

The rearrangement links TRBV27 to TRBJ1-2; 9 positions match TRBD1. The CDR3 is made up of 16 amino acids. Germline V gene lookup returns CDR1 MNHEY and CDR2 SMNVEV (reference sequence). The J segment lost 3 bases and the V segment lost 4 bases, leaving 9 bases of the junction unmatched. This chain's CDR3 is CASSSIRQGVYYGYTF. The CDR3 nucleotides are TGTGCCAGCAGTTCCATTCGACAGGGGGTATACTATGGCTACACCTTC.

About this clone itself: The same CDR3 also results from other DNA sequences found in this sample. DNA for the CDR3: TGTGCCAGCAGTTTATCCCAACGGGCTAGCTCCTACAATGAGCAGTTCTTC. As protein: CASSLSQRASSYNEQFF. The chain links TRBV27 to TRBJ2-1; no definite D call. V dropped 0 bases and J dropped 0 bases, with 12 bases sitting between them. Germline CDR1 reads MNHEY; CDR2 reads SMNVEV (reference sequence). The CDR3 spans 17 residues.

This clone was counted a few times. A junction boundary mismatches the germline segment, possibly from a read error. The V gene is TRBV18, the J gene TRBJ1-1; D uncertain. The CDR3 runs 9 residues. Per germline, CDR1 KGHSH and CDR2 LQKENI. This CDR3 is CASSPNRAF. Here the CDR3 DNA reads TGTGCCAGCTCACCTAACCGGGCCTTT.

The chain joins TRBV19 to TRBJ1-1; 7 bases are shared with TRBD1. This CDR3 is built from 13 residues. The germline V gene has CDR1 LNHDA and CDR2 SQIVND (reference sequence). The V and J ends lost 6 bases and 9 bases, in that order; junction bases with no gene match: 10. CDR3 DNA: TGTGCCAGTAGCCCCGGAGGGGGCGGGCAAGCTTTCTTT. Amino acid sequence: CASSPGGGGQAFF.

The sample holds one count of this clone. The V call is TRBV28, the J call TRBJ2-3; 13 nucleotides line up with TRBD2. V lost 5 bases, J lost 6 bases, and 8 bases stayed unmatched. The germline CDR1 and CDR2 sequences are MDHEN and SYDVKM. This CDR3 region has 16 residues. The CDR3 bases are TGTGCCAGCAGTCCACTAGCGGGAGGGCTCAGGGATACGCAGTATTTT. Its protein product is CASSPLAGGLRDTQYF.

With respect to this clone: Other DNA variants within this sample encode the same CDR3. The J gene is TRBJ1-5, the V gene TRBV27; D possibly corresponds to TRBD1 (6 bases). V was clipped by 4 bases and J by 0 bases, with 7 bases between them. CDR3 length: 14 amino acids. CDR1 is MNHEY and CDR2 is SMNVEV in the germline V gene (reference sequence). This CDR3 is CASSYRDSNQPQHF. The CDR3 DNA follows: TGTGCCAGCAGTTACAGGGATAGCAATCAGCCCCAGCATTTT.

The J gene is TRBJ2-2, the V gene TRBV19, with D possibly TRBD1 on 7 matching bases. CDR3 length equals 17 residues. CDR1 and CDR2 (germline): LNHDA, SQIVND (reference sequence). Trimming removed 2 bases from V and 5 bases from J, with 18 bases in between. CDR3 in amino acids: CASSIRQGGILTGELFF. The CDR3 nucleotides read TGTGCCAGTAGTATAAGGCAGGGGGGAATCCTAACCGGGGAGCTGTTTTTT.

The chain recombines TRBV27 with TRBJ2-3; no firm D call. CDR3 length: 12 amino acids. Per germline, CDR1 MNHEY and CDR2 SMNVEV (reference sequence). Trimming cost V 10 bases and J 6 bases, with 14 bases left between them. CDR3 region: CATTDLRDTQYF. The CDR3 DNA is TGTGCCACTACCGACTTGCGGGATACGCAGTATTTT.

Remarks on this clone: At one boundary the junction diverges from the germline segment, which might be a read error. This chain connects TRBV11-2 to TRBJ1-3; D uncertain. This CDR3 spans 12 amino acids. Germline-derived CDR1 and CDR2 are SGHAT and FQNNGV. This CDR3 reads CASSLVQSARFF. The CDR3 nucleotides read TGTGCCAGCAGCTTAGTGCAGTCCGCTCGATTTTTT.

This chain's CDR3 is CASRGHTGELFF. Here the CDR3 DNA reads TGTGCCAGCAGGGGACACACCGGGGAGCTGTTTTTT. The rearrangement joins TRBV6-5 to TRBJ2-2; D possibly matches TRBD1 or TRBD2 (5 bases each). CDR3 length equals 12 residues. In germline, CDR1 is MNHEY, CDR2 SVGAGI. V lost 6 bases and J 3 bases, leaving 5 bases between the germline ends.

The chain couples TRBV11-2 to TRBJ1-2, with D possibly matching TRBD1 (5 bases). The CDR3 sequence is 15 residues long. V gave up 1 base and J gave up 4 bases, with 13 bases separating them. The germline V gene encodes CDR1 SGHAT and CDR2 FQNNGV. The CDR3 bases are TGTGCCAGCAGCTTAGGGCCCGGGGGAAGCTATGGCTACACCTTC. Its translation is CASSLGPGGSYGYTF.

The rearrangement uses TRBV27 and TRBJ1-2; 7 bases are shared with TRBD1. Germline V lookup: CDR1 MNHEY, CDR2 SMNVEV (reference sequence). Unmatched junction bases numbered 9, after V lost 3 bases and J lost 8 bases. The CDR3 length is 14 residues. The CDR3 DNA sequence: TGTGCCAGCAGTTTCCTCGCGGGACAGTGGGGCTACACCTTC. Its protein product is CASSFLAGQWGYTF.

V is TRBV28 and J is TRBJ2-2; 8 bases map to TRBD2. Trimming at V came to 5 bases and at J to 4 bases, leaving 12 bases not matched to a gene. There are 17 residues in the CDR3. Germline V gene data show CDR1 as MDHEN and CDR2 as SYDVKM. CDR3 loop: CASSPSGGRSSTGELFF. The CDR3 nucleotides read TGTGCCAGCAGTCCCTCTGGCGGGAGGTCCTCCACCGGGGAGCTGTTTTTT.

This sequence joins TRBV15 and TRBJ2-5; the D gene is possibly TRBD1 (6 bases). Germline V gives CDR1 LNHNV, CDR2 YYDKDF (reference sequence). The CDR3 extends over 17 amino acids. The V and J ends lost 1 base and 1 base respectively, with 16 bases between them. This CDR3 is CATSRGAWGTPQETQYF. CDR3 coding DNA: TGTGCCACCAGCAGAGGGGCGTGGGGGACACCCCAAGAGACCCAGTACTTC.

This clone appeared once. The chain links TRBV7-3 to TRBJ1-5; D gene ambiguous. The CDR3 has 12 amino acids. V dropped 5 bases and J dropped 6 bases, with 8 bases sitting between them. Germline CDR1 reads SGHTA; CDR2 reads FQGTGA. The DNA of the CDR3 is TGTGCCAGCAGCCCATGGAGTCAGCCCCAGCATTTT. It translates to CASSPWSQPQHF.

J is TRBJ2-3 and V is TRBV7-6; 7 positions agree with TRBD2. With V trimmed by 6 bases and J by 0 bases, 9 bases remained unmatched. The V gene's germline CDR1 is SGHVS and CDR2 FNYEAQ. The CDR3 extends over 16 amino acids. Here the CDR3 DNA reads TGTGCCAGCAGTTGGGTCGGGAGGTCTAGCACAGATACGCAGTATTTT. Its translation is CASSWVGRSSTDTQYF.

This clone is a singleton in its sample. Mismatch with germline at one junction end may stem from a read error. This chain connects TRBV6-5 to TRBJ2-7; D is uncertain. Germline V lookup: CDR1 MNHEY, CDR2 SVGAGI. CDR3 size: 14 residues. This CDR3 reads CAISESHVSYEQYF. The CDR3 nucleotides are TGTGCCATCAGTGAGTCCCATGTGTCCTACGAGCAGTACTTC.

This clone was detected a few times. The chain is built from TRBV28 and TRBJ1-1; D might be TRBD1 (6 bases). V lost 8 bases to trimming and J lost 5 bases, with 18 bases between them. The germline V gene encodes CDR1 MDHEN and CDR2 SYDVKM. The CDR3 length is 14 residues. The CDR3 nucleotides are TGTGCCAGCGCCAACCGGGGGGCGGGGACTGAAGCTTTCTTT. Its protein is CASANRGAGTEAFF.

The J gene is TRBJ2-5, the V gene TRBV28, with D possibly matching TRBD2 (5 bases). The CDR3 sequence is 14 residues long. In germline, CDR1 is MDHEN, CDR2 SYDVKM. Trimming left V 5 bases short and J 8 bases short, with 18 bases between. The DNA for the CDR3 is TGTGCCAGCAGTCCTACTAGAAACAAGGGAACCCAGTACTTC. Residues: CASSPTRNKGTQYF.